The source of this TCR beta chain is a study of T cell repertoires in cytomegalovirus infection. Overall study context: Matching HLA type and CMV infection were both indicated by public TCR beta signatures. Study conclusions and caveats: CMV carriers with the relevant HLA were identified by cumulative public TCR beta family frequency. Clonotypes of TCR beta that were HLA-C-restricted and CMV-specific dominated the ex vivo response.

TCRdb used MiXCR to reprocess the reads, holding one entry per CDR3 protein. The sample records 510,000 or so distinct CDR3 sequences, less than 30% being singletons. This clonotype was observed many times. Its antigen is not known. Germline-derived CDR1 and CDR2 are KGHSH and LQKENI. The CDR3 consists of 13 residues. The V end lost 7 bases, the J end lost 0 bases, and 9 bases lay between the germline ends. Input material: PBMCs. The chain has TRBV18 and TRBJ2-5; D may be TRBD1 (6 bases). This clonotype was sampled from a human donor in good health (CMV status not recorded). Some clones in this sample may be carry-over from other donors' samples. The CDR3 here is CASLRDNQETQYF. In DNA form, the CDR3 reads TGTGCCAGCTTACGGGACAACCAAGAGACCCAGTACTTC.